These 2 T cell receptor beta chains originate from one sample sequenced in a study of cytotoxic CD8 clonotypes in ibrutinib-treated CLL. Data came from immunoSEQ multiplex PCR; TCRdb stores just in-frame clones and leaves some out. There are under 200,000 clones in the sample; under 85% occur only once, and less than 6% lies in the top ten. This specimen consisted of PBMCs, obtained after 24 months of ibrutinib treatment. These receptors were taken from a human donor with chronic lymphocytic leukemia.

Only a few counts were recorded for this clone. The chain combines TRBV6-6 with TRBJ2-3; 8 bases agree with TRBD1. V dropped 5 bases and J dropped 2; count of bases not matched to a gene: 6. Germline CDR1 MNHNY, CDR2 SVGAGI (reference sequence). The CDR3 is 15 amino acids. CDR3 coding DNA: TGTGCCAGCAGTCCCCGGACAGGGAACACAGATACGCAGTATTTT. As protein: CASSPRTGNTDTQYF.

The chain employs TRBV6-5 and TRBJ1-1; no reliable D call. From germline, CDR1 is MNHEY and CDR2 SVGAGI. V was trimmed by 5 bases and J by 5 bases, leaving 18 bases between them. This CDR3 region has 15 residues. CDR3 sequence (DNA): TGTGCCAGCAGTCCTCCGGGCAGGAGTACAACTGAAGCTTTCTTT. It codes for CASSPPGRSTTEAFF.